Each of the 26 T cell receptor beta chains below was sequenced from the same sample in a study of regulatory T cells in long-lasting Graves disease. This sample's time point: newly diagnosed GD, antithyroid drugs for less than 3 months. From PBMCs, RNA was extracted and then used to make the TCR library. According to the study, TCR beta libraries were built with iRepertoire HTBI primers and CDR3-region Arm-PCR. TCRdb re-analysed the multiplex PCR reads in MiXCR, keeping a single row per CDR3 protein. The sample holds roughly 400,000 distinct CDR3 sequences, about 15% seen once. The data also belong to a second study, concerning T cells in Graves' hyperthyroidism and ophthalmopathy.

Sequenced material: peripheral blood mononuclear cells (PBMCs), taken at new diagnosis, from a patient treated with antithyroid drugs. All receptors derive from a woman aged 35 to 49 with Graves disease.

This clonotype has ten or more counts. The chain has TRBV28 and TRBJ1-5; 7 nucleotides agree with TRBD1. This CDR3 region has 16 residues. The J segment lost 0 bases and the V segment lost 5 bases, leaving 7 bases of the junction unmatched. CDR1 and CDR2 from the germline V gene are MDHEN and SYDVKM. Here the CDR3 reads CASSRDSRYSNQPQHF. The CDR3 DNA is TGTGCCAGCAGTCGGGACAGCCGATATAGCAATCAGCCCCAGCATTTT.

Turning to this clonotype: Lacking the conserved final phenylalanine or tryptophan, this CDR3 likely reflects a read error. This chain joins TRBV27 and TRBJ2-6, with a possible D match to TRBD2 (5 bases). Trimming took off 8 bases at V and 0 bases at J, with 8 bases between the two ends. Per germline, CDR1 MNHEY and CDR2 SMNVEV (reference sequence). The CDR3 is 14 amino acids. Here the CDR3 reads CASGLGSGANVLTL. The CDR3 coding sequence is TGTGCCAGCGGACTGGGCTCTGGGGCCAACGTCCTGACTCTC.

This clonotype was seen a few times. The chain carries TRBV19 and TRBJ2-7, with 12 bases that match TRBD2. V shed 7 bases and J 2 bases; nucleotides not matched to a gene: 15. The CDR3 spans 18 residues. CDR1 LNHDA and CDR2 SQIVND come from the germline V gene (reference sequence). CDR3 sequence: CASMPGTSGSRAPYEQYF. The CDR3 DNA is TGTGCCAGTATGCCCGGGACTAGCGGGTCCCGAGCCCCCTACGAGCAGTACTTC. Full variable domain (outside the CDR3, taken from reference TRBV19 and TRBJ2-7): DGGITQSPKYLFRKEGQNVTLSCEQNLNHDAMYWYRQDPGQGLRLIYYSQIVNDFQKGDIAEGYSVSREKKESFPLTVTSAQKNPTAFYLCASMPGTSGSRAPYEQYFGPGTRLTVT.

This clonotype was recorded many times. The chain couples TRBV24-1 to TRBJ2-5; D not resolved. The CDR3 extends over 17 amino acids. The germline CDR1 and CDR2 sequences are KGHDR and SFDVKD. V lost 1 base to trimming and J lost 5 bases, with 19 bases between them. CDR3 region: CATSDFGLGRGKETQYF. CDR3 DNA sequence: TGTGCCACCAGTGATTTCGGTCTGGGAAGAGGAAAGGAGACCCAGTACTTC.

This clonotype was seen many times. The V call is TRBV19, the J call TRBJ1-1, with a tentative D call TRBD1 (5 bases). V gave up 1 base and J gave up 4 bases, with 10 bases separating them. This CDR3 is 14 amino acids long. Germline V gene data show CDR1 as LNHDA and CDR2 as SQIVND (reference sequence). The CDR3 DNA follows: TGTGCCAGTAGTATAGTCCAGGGTGGCACTGAAGCTTTCTTT. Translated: CASSIVQGGTEAFF. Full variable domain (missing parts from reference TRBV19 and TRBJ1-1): DGGITQSPKYLFRKEGQNVTLSCEQNLNHDAMYWYRQDPGQGLRLIYYSQIVNDFQKGDIAEGYSVSREKKESFPLTVTSAQKNPTAFYLCASSIVQGGTEAFFGQGTRLTVV.

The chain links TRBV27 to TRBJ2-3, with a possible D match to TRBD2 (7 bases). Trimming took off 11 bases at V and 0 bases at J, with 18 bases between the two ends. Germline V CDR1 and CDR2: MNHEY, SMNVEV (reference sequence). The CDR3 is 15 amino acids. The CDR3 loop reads CAGPRGGASTDTQYF. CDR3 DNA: TGTGCCGGCCCCCGAGGGGGGGCTAGCACAGATACGCAGTATTTT.

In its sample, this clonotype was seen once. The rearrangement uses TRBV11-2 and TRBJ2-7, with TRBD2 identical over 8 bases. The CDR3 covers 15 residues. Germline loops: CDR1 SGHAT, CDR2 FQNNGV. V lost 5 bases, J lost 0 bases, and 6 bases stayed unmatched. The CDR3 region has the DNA TGTGCCAGCAGCCTAGTCGGGGGGGACTCCTACGAGCAGTACTTC. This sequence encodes CASSLVGGDSYEQYF.

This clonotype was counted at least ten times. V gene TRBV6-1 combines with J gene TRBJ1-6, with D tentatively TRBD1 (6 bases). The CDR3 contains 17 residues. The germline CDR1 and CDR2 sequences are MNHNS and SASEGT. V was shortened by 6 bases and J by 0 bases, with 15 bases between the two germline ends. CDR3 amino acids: CASSLTGRSSYNSPLHF. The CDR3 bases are TGTGCCAGCAGCCTGACAGGTCGGAGCTCCTATAATTCACCCCTCCACTTT.

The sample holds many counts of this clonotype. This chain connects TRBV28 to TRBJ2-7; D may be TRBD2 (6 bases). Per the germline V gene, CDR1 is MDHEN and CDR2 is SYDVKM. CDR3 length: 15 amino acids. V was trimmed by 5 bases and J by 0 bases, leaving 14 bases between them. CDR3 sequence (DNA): TGTGCCAGCAGTGAGCCGGGACTGGGCTCCTACGAGCAGTACTTC. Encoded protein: CASSEPGLGSYEQYF. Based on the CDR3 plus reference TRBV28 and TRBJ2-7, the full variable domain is DVKVTQSSRYLVKRTGEKVFLECVQDMDHENMFWYRQDPGLGLRLIYFSYDVKMKEKGDIPEGYSVSREKKERFSLILESASTNQTSMYLCASSEPGLGSYEQYFGPGTRLTVT.

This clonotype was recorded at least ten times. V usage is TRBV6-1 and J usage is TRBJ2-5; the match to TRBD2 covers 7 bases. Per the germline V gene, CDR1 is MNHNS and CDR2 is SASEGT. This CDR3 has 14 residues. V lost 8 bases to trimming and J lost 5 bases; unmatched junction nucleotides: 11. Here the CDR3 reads CASRRMGGEETQYF. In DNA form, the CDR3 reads TGTGCCAGCCGAAGGATGGGGGGGGAGGAGACCCAGTACTTC.

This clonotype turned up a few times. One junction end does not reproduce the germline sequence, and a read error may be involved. In nucleotides, the CDR3 is TGTGCCGGCAGTGTAACTACCGGTGGCGAGCAGTACTTC. It codes for CAGSVTTGGEQYF. The genes are TRBV2 and TRBJ2-7; no reliable D call. This CDR3 is built from 13 residues. Germline CDR1 is SNHLY and CDR2 is FYNNEI.

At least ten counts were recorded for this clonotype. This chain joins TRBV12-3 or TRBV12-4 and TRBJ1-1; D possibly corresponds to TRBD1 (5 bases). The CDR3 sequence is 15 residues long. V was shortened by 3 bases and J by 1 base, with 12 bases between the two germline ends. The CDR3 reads CASSFRGEGNTEAFF. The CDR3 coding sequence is TGTGCCAGCAGTTTTCGGGGGGAAGGGAACACTGAAGCTTTCTTT.

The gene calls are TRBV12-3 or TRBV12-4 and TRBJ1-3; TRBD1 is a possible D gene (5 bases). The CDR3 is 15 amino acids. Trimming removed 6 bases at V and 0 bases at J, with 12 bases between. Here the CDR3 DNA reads TGTGCCAGCAGCCATCGACAGATCTCTGGAAACACCATATATTTT. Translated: CASSHRQISGNTIYF.

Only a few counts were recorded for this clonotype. CDR3 nucleotides: TGTGCCAGCAGCGGGCGGGAGGGAGCCAAAAACATTCAGTACTTC. It is translated as CASSGREGAKNIQYF. The rearrangement uses TRBV9 and TRBJ2-4; 9 nucleotides agree with TRBD2. There are 15 residues in the CDR3. Germline V gene data show CDR1 as SGDLS and CDR2 as YYNGEE. J was trimmed by 0 bases and V by 3 bases; bases with no gene match: 1.

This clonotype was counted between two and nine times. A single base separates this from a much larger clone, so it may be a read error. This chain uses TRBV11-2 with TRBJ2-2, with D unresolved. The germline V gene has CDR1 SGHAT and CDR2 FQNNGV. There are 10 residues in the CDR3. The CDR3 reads CACSTGELFF. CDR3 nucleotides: TGTGCCTGCAGCACTGGGGAGCTGTTTTTT.

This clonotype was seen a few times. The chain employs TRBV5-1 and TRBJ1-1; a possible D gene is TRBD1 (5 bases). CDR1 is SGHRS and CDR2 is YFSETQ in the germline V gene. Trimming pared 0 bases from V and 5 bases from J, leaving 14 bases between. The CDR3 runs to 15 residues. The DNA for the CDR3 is TGCGCCAGCAGCTTGGGGTCAGTGGGGGGAACTGAAGCTTTCTTT. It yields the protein CASSLGSVGGTEAFF.

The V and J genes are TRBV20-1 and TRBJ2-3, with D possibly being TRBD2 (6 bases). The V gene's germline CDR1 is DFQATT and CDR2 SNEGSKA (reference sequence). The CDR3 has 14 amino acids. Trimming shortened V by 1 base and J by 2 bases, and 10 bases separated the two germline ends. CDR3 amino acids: CSARVGGNTDTQYF. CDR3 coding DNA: TGCAGTGCTAGAGTGGGCGGGAACACAGATACGCAGTATTTT.

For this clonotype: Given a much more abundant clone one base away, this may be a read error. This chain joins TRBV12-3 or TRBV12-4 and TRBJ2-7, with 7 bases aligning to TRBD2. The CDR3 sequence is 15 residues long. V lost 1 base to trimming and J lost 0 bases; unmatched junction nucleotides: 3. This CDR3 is CASSLGGGASYEQYF. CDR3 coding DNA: TGTGCCAGCAGTTTAGGGGGAGGGGCCTCCTACGAGCAGTACTTC.

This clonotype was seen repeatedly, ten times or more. The DNA of the CDR3 is TGTGCCAGCAGCAGGGGGAATTCACCCCTCCACTTT. Protein product: CASSRGNSPLHF. V gene TRBV27 combines with J gene TRBJ1-6; TRBD1 matches 7 bases. CDR1 and CDR2 from the germline V gene are MNHEY and SMNVEV (reference sequence). The CDR3 has 12 residues. V gave up 6 bases and J gave up 7 bases; unmatched junction bases: 0.

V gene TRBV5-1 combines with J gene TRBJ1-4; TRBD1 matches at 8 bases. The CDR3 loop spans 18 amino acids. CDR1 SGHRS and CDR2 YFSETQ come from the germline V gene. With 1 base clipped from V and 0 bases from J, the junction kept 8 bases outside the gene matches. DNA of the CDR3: TGCGCCAGCAGCTTGCGCTCGGGACAGGTGGCAACTAATGAAAAACTGTTTTTT. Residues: CASSLRSGQVATNEKLFF.

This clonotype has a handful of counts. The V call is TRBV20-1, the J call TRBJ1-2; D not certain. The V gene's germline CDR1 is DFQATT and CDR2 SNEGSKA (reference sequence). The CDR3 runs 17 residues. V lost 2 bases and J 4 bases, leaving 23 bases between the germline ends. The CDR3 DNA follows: TGCAGTGCTAGAATCGAGAACAGTCTAGAAAATTTCTATGGCTACACCTTC. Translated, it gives CSARIENSLENFYGYTF.

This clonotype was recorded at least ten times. The CDR3 loop reads CASSFESETQYF. The CDR3 DNA reads TGTGCCAGCAGCTTTGAGTCGGAGACCCAGTACTTC. The gene calls are TRBV11-2 and TRBJ2-5, with no clear D. Germline loops: CDR1 SGHAT, CDR2 FQNNGV. This CDR3 region has 12 residues. V lost 3 bases and J lost 5, with 7 bases in between.

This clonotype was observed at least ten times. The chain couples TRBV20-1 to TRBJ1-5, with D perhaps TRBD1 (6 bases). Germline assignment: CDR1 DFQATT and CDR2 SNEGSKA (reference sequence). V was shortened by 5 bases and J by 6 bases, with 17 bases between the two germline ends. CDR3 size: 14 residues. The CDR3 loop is CSASAGGRGQPQHF. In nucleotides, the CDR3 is TGCAGTGCTTCCGCGGGGGGCAGGGGTCAGCCCCAGCATTTT.

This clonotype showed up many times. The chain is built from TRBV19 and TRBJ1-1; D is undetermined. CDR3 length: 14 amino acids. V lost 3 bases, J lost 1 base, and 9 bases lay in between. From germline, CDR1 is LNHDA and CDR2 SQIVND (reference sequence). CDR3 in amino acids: CASSIPTENTEAFF. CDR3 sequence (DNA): TGTGCCAGTAGTATCCCGACTGAGAACACTGAAGCTTTCTTT.

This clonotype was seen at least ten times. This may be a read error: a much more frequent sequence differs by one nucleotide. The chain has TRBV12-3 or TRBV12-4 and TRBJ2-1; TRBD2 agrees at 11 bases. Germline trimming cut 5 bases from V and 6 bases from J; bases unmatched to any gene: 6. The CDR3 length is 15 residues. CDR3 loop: CASSPGTSGLNEQFF. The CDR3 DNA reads TGTGCCAGCAGTCCCGGGACTAGCGGTCTCAATGAGCAGTTCTTC.

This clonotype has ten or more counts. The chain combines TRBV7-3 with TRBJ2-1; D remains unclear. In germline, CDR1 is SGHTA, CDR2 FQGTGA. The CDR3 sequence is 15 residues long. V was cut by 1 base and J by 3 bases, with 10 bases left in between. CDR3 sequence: CASSLSAVNYNEQFF. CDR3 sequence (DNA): TGTGCCAGCAGCTTAAGTGCGGTGAACTACAATGAGCAGTTCTTC.